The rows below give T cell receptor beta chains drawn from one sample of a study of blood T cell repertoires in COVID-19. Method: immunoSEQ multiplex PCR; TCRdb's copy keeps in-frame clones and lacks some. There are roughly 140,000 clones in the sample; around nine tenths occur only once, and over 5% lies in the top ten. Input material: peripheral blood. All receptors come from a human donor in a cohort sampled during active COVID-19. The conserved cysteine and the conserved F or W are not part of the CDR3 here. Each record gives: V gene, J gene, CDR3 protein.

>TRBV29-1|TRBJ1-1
SVGFSTGRDTEAF
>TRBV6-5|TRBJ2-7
ASSYQRGGTGEQY
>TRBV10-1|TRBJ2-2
ARIAGGGTGELF
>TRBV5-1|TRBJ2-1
ASSSGLAGDGEQF
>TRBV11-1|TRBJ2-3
ASSPGYFTDTQY
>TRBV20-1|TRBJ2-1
SASLFRGIYNEQF
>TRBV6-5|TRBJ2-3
ASSSLSSTDTQY
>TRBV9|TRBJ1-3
ASSPEGSGNTIY
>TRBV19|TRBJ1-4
ASSPRQTTNEKLF
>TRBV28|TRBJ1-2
ASSGGGWAAGVANYGYT
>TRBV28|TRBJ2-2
ASRWLQNTGELF
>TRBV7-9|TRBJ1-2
ASSLEVGTGQGYT
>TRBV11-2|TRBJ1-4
ASSQRAEGAREKLF
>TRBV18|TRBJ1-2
ASSPATGQGGYGYT
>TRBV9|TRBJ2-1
ASSVGGGAPFNEQF
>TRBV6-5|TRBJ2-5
ASTDPDREETQY
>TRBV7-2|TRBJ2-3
ASSLIGTSGSTDTQY
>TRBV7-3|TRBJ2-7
ASSSRGQAFSYEQY
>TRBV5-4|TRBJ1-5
ASSAGGDLGQPQH
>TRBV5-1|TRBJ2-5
ASSLAFAGEGTQY
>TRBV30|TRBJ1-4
ASDGGLEEKLF
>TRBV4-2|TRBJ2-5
ASSRGGTEETQY
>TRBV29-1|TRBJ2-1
SVPGLAGSSYNEQF
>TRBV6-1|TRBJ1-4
ASSDGTPTNEKLF
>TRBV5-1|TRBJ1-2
ASSLAGQGDGYT
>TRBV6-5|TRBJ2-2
ASKRGQTGELF
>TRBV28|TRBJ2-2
AGGTGLTGELF
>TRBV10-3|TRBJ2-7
AISGTGGEQY
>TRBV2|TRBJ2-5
ASSATRSQY
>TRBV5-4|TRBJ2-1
ASSSETSRGGEQF
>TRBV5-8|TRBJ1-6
ASSSIRESPLH
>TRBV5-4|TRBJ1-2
ASSLNGVYGYT
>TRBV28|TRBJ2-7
ASSSQGAGLADYEQY
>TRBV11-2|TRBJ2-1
ASSLGAGNEQF
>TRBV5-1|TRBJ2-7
ASSLDRTGRRPSYEQY